A single sample gave rise to the 3 T cell receptor beta chains below, sequenced in a study of blood T cell repertoires in COVID-19. Assay: immunoSEQ multiplex PCR; the TCRdb copy retains only in-frame clones and omits some. Found here are approximately 130,000 clones, approximately 90% of them singletons; the top ten hold more than 2%. Specimen: peripheral blood. Source of these receptors: a woman between 50 and 59 years old with acute or convalescent COVID-19.

V usage is TRBV27 and J usage is TRBJ1-2; tentative D call: TRBD1 (5 bases). Deletions cut 6 bases from V and 4 bases from J, with 30 bases between. CDR1 and CDR2 (germline): MNHEY, SMNVEV (reference sequence). The CDR3 is 19 amino acids. The CDR3 loop reads CASSPDSGTLSSLSYGYTF. The CDR3 region has the DNA TGTGCCAGCAGCCCAGATTCCGGGACTCTCTCGTCCCTTAGCTATGGCTACACCTTC.

The chain couples TRBV18 to TRBJ1-1; weak D call: TRBD1 (5 bases). The CDR3 extends over 15 amino acids. The germline V gene has CDR1 KGHSH and CDR2 LQKENI. V was pared by 5 bases and J by 1 base, with 14 bases between. CDR3 in amino acids: CASSAGGTGNTEAFF. CDR3 nucleotide sequence: TGTGCCAGCTCAGCCGGCGGGACGGGGAACACTGAAGCTTTCTTT.

This chain joins TRBV5-1 and TRBJ1-4, with 9 positions matching TRBD1. The CDR3 has 15 residues. CDR1 is SGHRS and CDR2 is YFSETQ in the germline V gene. J was trimmed by 6 bases and V by 0 bases; bases with no gene match: 3. CDR3 nucleotide sequence: TGCGCCAGCAGCTTGGAAGGGACAGGGCATGAAAAACTGTTTTTT. This gives the protein CASSLEGTGHEKLFF.